Below, 11 T cell receptor beta chains from the same sample are listed, as sequenced in a study of PD-1 blockade in classical Hodgkin lymphoma. Method: immunoSEQ multiplex PCR; TCRdb's copy keeps in-frame clones and lacks some. The sample comprises fewer than 30,000 clones, around 78% of which are singletons, and about a fifth rests with the top ten. Each and every patient relapsed after autologous stem cell transplantation, and patients got differing brentuximab vedotin exposure. Material: peripheral blood mononuclear cells (PBMCs), obtained before the second cycle of nivolumab. These receptor sequences come from a human donor with classical Hodgkin lymphoma.

The CDR3 nucleotides are TGTGCCAGCAGCTGGACAGGGAGCTATGGCTACACCTTC. Translation gives CASSWTGSYGYTF. The V gene is TRBV7-9, the J gene TRBJ1-2; TRBD1 agrees at 8 bases. The CDR3 extends over 13 amino acids. Germline CDR1 SEHNR, CDR2 FQNEAQ (reference sequence). V lost 4 bases to trimming and J lost 4 bases; unmatched junction nucleotides: 2.

As for this clone: At one end the junction does not follow the germline gene, possibly because of a read error. The rearrangement links TRBV6-6 to TRBJ1-2; no reliable D call. Germline V gene data show CDR1 as MNHNY and CDR2 as SVGAGI (reference sequence). The CDR3 is made up of 12 amino acids. The CDR3: CASSYSNGEQIF. The CDR3 DNA is TGTGCCAGCAGTTACTCCAACGGGGAACAGATCTTC.

In the case of this clone: Germline is not matched at one junction end, which may reflect a read error. J is TRBJ1-2 and V is TRBV6-5, with D perhaps TRBD1 (5 bases). Germline V lookup: CDR1 MNHEY, CDR2 SVGAGI. The CDR3 consists of 8 residues. The CDR3 DNA is TGTGCCAGCAGTGGGGGTTCCTTC. Its protein is CASSGGSF.

The gene calls are TRBV5-4 and TRBJ1-4; unclear D gene. CDR3 length equals 16 residues. Deletions cut 4 bases from V and 8 bases from J, with 21 bases between. The germline gives CDR1 SGHNT, CDR2 YYREEE (reference sequence). The CDR3 bases are TGTGCCAGCAGCCAAGATCCCCGAACTAACCTCGAAAAACTGTTTTTT. Translation: CASSQDPRTNLEKLFF.

The chain couples TRBV2 to TRBJ2-5, with D perhaps assigned TRBD1 or TRBD2 (5 bases each). The CDR3 contains 15 residues. The V gene's germline CDR1 is SNHLY and CDR2 FYNNEI. V lost 1 base, J lost 5 bases, and 14 bases lay in between. The CDR3 sequence is CASSEEGREWETQYF. The CDR3 coding sequence is TGTGCCAGCAGTGAAGAGGGCAGGGAGTGGGAGACCCAGTACTTC.

The chain joins TRBV7-2 to TRBJ2-1; 11 bases are shared with TRBD2. This CDR3 region has 16 residues. From germline, CDR1 is SGHTA and CDR2 FQGNSA. J was trimmed by 3 bases and V by 6 bases; bases with no gene match: 7. The CDR3 sequence: CASRSLAGGFYNEQFF. CDR3 nucleotides: TGTGCCAGCAGATCCCTAGCGGGAGGATTCTACAATGAGCAGTTCTTC.

The chain recombines TRBV18 with TRBJ2-7, with 8 bases identical to TRBD2. J gave up 0 bases and V 3 bases, and 4 bases lay outside the gene matches. The CDR3 totals 15 residues. Germline V gives CDR1 KGHSH, CDR2 LQKENI. CDR3 residues: CASSPVAGSSYEQYV. CDR3 DNA: TGTGCCAGCTCACCGGTAGCGGGGAGCTCCTACGAGCAGTACGTC.

CDR3 protein: CASSQDTRDYAYNSPLHF. CDR3 DNA: TGCGCCAGCAGCCAAGACACGCGGGACTATGCCTATAATTCACCCCTCCACTTT. V gene TRBV4-3 combines with J gene TRBJ1-6, with D perhaps TRBD1 (5 bases). This CDR3 is 18 amino acids long. CDR1 is LGHNA, CDR2 YSLEER, per germline. V lost 0 bases, J lost 2 bases, and 14 bases lay in between.

This clone was counted a single time. The chain employs TRBV11-3 and TRBJ2-3; TRBD1 aligns across 9 bases. CDR1 SGHNT and CDR2 YENEEA come from the germline V gene. V was clipped by 3 bases and J by 4 bases; unmatched bases: 5. The CDR3 has 15 residues. CDR3 amino acids: CASSFGTGIADTQYF. The DNA for the CDR3 is TGTGCCAGCAGCTTTGGGACAGGGATTGCAGATACGCAGTATTTT.

This clone was seen a single time. J is TRBJ2-1 and V is TRBV29-1; D might be TRBD1 or TRBD2, each matching 6 bases. Trimming left V 3 bases short and J 9 bases short, with 18 bases between. CDR3 size: 14 residues. Germline CDR1 and CDR2: SQVTM and ANQGSEA. The CDR3 bases are TGCAGCGTTGATGGAGGGGGGTCGCGGGGTGAGCAGTTCTTC. As protein: CSVDGGGSRGEQFF.

CDR3 sequence reads: CSVSGRAGTQYF. DNA of the CDR3: TGCAGCGTTAGTGGGAGGGCGGGGACCCAGTACTTC. The rearrangement uses TRBV29-1 and TRBJ2-5; TRBD2 matches 7 bases. The CDR3 totals 12 residues. Germline V gene sequence: CDR1 SQVTM, CDR2 ANQGSEA. V shed 5 bases and J 7 bases; nucleotides not matched to a gene: 7.